A single sample gave rise to the 8 T cell receptor beta chains below, sequenced in a study of CD8 T cells in ankylosing spondylitis (dated by TCRdb to 2016 to 2017). Library prep was done by 5' RACE. Sequencing instrument: Illumina HiSeq 2500. The public reads were reprocessed in TCRdb via fastp at Q25 and MiXCR, keeping in-frame beta chains. All rows with the same CDR3 protein become a single entry with the most common DNA and genes. Here the sample has around 7,500 distinct CDR3 sequences; roughly 8.7% occur a single time. About 23% of the sample is taken by the ten largest. Source material: blood, either unsorted or a sorted T cell fraction (not recorded which). Receptors originate from a male donor with ankylosing spondylitis or in good health (not recorded which).

This clonotype showed up many times. The gene calls are TRBV12-2 and TRBJ2-1; TRBD2, as called in the table, went unchecked against the DNA. TRBV12-2 has pseudogene status. This CDR3 spans 12 amino acids. CDR3 bases: TGTGCAAGTCGCTTGGGACTACCGATGTGGTTCTTC. Translating gives CASRLGLPMWFF.

Worth noting for this clonotype: One end of the junction does not line up with germline, which may come from a read error. The gene calls are TRBV9 and TRBJ2-3; 9 bases map to TRBD1. Germline loops: CDR1 SGDLS, CDR2 YYNGEE. The CDR3 has 16 amino acids. The CDR3 nucleotides are TGTGCCAGCAGCGTAGGGGACAGGGCTTCCACAGATACGCAGAATTTT. Residues: CASSVGDRASTDTQNF.

This clonotype turned up a few times. The rearrangement joins TRBV9 to TRBJ2-1; either TRBD1 or TRBD2 may fit D (5 bases each). In germline, CDR1 is SGDLS, CDR2 YYNGEE. V lost 3 bases and J 3 bases, leaving 10 bases between the germline ends. The CDR3 has 14 amino acids. The CDR3 coding sequence is TGTGCCAGCAGCGGGGACGCAGACTACAATGAGCAGTTCTTC. It encodes CASSGDADYNEQFF.

The CDR3, as DNA: TGTGCCAGCAGCGCTCTTTCCGGGGGGACTTCCTACGAGCAGTACGTC. It yields the protein CASSALSGGTSYEQYV. This chain links TRBV9 with TRBJ2-7; TRBD2 aligns across 7 bases. Trimming took 3 bases from V and 1 from J; bases not matched to a gene: 10. From germline, CDR1 is SGDLS and CDR2 YYNGEE. The CDR3 is 16 amino acids.

This clonotype is categorized as medium-sized (0.01 to 0.1%). The chain couples TRBV9 to TRBJ1-3; D call uncertain. Trimming shortened V by 0 bases and J by 0 bases, and 13 bases separated the two germline ends. This CDR3 has 17 residues. The germline V gene has CDR1 SGDLS and CDR2 YYNGEE. The CDR3 loop is CASSVAGSGHSGNTIYF. The CDR3 coding sequence is TGTGCCAGCAGCGTAGCCGGATCAGGTCACTCTGGAAACACCATATATTTT. Variable domain in full (rest from reference TRBV9 and TRBJ1-3): DSGVTQTPKHLITATGQRVTLRCSPRSGDLSVYWYQQSLDQGLQFLIQYYNGEERAKGNILERFSAQQFPDLHSELNLSSLELGDSALYFCASSVAGSGHSGNTIYFGEGSWLTVV.

This clonotype is judged medium-sized. Germline is not matched at one junction end, which may reflect a read error. This rearrangement joins TRBV9 to TRBJ2-5, with D tentatively TRBD1 or TRBD2 (6 bases each). The CDR3 contains 14 residues. Germline V gene data show CDR1 as SGDLS and CDR2 as YYNGEE. This CDR3 reads CASNVGGSGETQYF. CDR3 in DNA: TGTGCCAGCAACGTAGGGGGGTCAGGGGAGACCCAGTACTTC.

The sample holds many counts of this clonotype. This rearrangement joins TRBV9 to TRBJ2-5; 9 nucleotides match TRBD2. The CDR3 loop spans 14 amino acids. V lost 0 bases to trimming and J lost 4 bases; unmatched junction nucleotides: 1. Per the germline V gene, CDR1 is SGDLS and CDR2 is YYNGEE. DNA for the CDR3: TGTGCCAGCAGCGTAGGCGGGGGGGGAGAGACCCAGTACTTC. Translation gives CASSVGGGGETQYF.

The table lists this clonotype with many counts. The V call is TRBV9, the J call TRBJ2-1; D perhaps matches TRBD2 (6 bases). The CDR3 length is 16 residues. The ends were cut back, 4 bases at V and 0 bases at J, with 14 bases in the middle. Germline V gene data show CDR1 as SGDLS and CDR2 as YYNGEE. The CDR3 loop is CASSTGDVSSYNEQFF. CDR3 sequence (DNA): TGTGCCAGCAGCACGGGGGACGTGAGCTCCTACAATGAGCAGTTCTTC. Full variable domain (remainder filled in from reference TRBV9 and TRBJ2-1): DSGVTQTPKHLITATGQRVTLRCSPRSGDLSVYWYQQSLDQGLQFLIQYYNGEERAKGNILERFSAQQFPDLHSELNLSSLELGDSALYFCASSTGDVSSYNEQFFGPGTRLTVL.